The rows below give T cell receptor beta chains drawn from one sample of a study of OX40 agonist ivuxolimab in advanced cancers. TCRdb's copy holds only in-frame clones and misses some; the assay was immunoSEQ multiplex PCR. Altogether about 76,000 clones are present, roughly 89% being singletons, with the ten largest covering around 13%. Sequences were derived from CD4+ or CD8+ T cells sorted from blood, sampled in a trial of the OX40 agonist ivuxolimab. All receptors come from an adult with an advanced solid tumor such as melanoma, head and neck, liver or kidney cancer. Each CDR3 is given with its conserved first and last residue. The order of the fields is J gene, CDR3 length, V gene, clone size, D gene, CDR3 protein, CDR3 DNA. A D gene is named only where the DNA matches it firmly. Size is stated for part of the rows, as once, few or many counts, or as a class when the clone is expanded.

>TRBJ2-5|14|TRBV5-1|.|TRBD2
CASRREGPWETQYF
TGCGCCAGCAGGCGGGAGGGACCTTGGGAGACCCAGTACTTC
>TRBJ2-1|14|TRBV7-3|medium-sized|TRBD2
CASSLGGSAVEQFF
TGTGCCAGCAGCTTGGGCGGGAGTGCTGTTGAGCAGTTCTTC
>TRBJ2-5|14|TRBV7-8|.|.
CASSPSGVQETQYF
TGTGCCAGCAGTCCCTCCGGGGTACAAGAGACCCAGTACTTC
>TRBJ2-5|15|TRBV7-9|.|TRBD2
CASSPKTSPLGEQYF
TGTGCCAGCAGCCCAAAGACTAGCCCCTTGGGGGAGCAGTACTTC
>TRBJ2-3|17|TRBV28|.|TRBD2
CASSAVLEAGGRDTQYF
TGTGCCAGCAGCGCAGTACTTGAAGCGGGAGGGCGGGATACGCAGTATTTT
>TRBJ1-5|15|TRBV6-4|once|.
CASSDPGVSNQPQHF
TGTGCCAGCAGTGACCCGGGAGTTAGCAATCAGCCCCAGCATTTT
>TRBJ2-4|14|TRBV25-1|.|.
CASSESGPNGIQYF
TGTGCCAGCAGTGAATCGGGGCCAAATGGGATTCAGTACTTC
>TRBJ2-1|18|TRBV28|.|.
CASSLPPDRTSSYNEQFF
TGTGCCAGCAGTTTGCCACCTGACCGGACCAGCTCCTACAATGAGCAGTTCTTC
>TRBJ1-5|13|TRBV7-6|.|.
CASSLVRAQPQHF
TGTGCCAGCAGCTTAGTTAGGGCCCAGCCCCAGCATTTT
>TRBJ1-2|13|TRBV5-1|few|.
CASSAGQSYGYTF
TGCGCCAGCAGCGCCGGACAGAGCTATGGCTACACCTTC
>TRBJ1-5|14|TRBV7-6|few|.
CASSPTANYQPQHF
TGTGCCAGCAGCCCGACAGCAAATTATCAGCCCCAGCATTTT
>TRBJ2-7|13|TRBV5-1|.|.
CASSLSFSYEQYF
TGCGCCAGCAGCTTGTCATTCTCCTACGAGCAGTACTTC
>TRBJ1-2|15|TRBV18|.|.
CASSPDSGRNYGYTF
TGTGCCAGCTCACCGGATTCGGGGCGCAACTATGGCTACACCTTC
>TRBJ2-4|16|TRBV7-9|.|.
CASSFGGFGTKNIQYF
TGTGCCAGCAGCTTCGGGGGATTCGGGACCAAAAACATTCAGTACTTC
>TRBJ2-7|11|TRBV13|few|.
CASSPGGEQYF
TGTGCCAGCAGCCCGGGTGGGGAGCAGTACTTC
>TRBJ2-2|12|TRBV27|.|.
CASREGAGELFF
TGTGCCAGCAGAGAGGGGGCCGGGGAGCTGTTTTTT
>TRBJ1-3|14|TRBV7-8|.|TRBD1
CATDTGGAGNTIYF
TGTGCCACTGATACAGGGGGCGCCGGAAACACCATATATTTT
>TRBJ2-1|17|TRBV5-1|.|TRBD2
CASSLGLARSSYNEQFF
TGCGCCAGCAGCCTCGGACTAGCTCGGAGCTCCTACAATGAGCAGTTCTTC
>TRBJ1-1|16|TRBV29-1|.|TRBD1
CSVDRDRVGMNTEAFF
TGCAGCGTTGACAGGGACAGGGTGGGGATGAACACTGAAGCTTTCTTT
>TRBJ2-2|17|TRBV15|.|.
CATSSPRAAANTGELFF
TGTGCCACCAGCAGTCCGCGGGCGGCCGCGAACACCGGGGAGCTGTTTTTT
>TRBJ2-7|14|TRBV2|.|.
CASSPSAVHYEQYF
TGTGCCAGCAGCCCATCAGCGGTTCACTACGAGCAGTACTTC
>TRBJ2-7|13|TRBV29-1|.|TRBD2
CSVDLAGGEEQYF
TGCAGCGTTGACCTAGCGGGAGGGGAAGAGCAGTACTTC
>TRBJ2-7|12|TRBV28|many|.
CASRRDFYEQYF
TGTGCCAGCAGACGGGACTTCTACGAGCAGTACTTC
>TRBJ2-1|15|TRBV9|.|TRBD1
CASSLGQGDYNEQFF
TGTGCCAGCAGCTTGGGTCAGGGGGATTACAATGAGCAGTTCTTC
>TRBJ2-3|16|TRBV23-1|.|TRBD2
CASYPERLAVSDTQYF
TGCGCCAGCTACCCTGAGAGACTAGCGGTGTCAGATACGCAGTATTTT
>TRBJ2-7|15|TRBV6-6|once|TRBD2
CASSYLAGPHYEQYF
TGTGCCAGCAGTTATCTAGCGGGACCTCACTACGAGCAGTACTTC
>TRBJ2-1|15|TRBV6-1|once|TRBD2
CASSDKVAGAYEQFF
TGTGCCAGCAGTGATAAGGTAGCGGGAGCGTATGAGCAGTTCTTC
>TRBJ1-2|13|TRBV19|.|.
CASSAWGSYGYTF
TGTGCCAGTAGTGCATGGGGGAGCTATGGCTACACCTTC
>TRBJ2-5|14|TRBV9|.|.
CASSVEGLQETQYF
TGTGCCAGCAGCGTAGAAGGACTCCAAGAGACCCAGTACTTC
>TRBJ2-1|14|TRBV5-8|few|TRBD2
CASSLLAGGLEQFF
TGTGCCAGCAGCTTACTAGCGGGAGGGTTAGAGCAGTTCTTC
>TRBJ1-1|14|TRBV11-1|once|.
CASSLSRTGAEAFF
TGTGCCAGCAGCTTAAGTCGAACGGGGGCCGAAGCTTTCTTT
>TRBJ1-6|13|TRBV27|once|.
CASSFRGNSPLHF
TGTGCCAGCAGTTTTAGGGGTAATTCACCCCTCCACTTT
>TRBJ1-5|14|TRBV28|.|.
CASSLGVSNQPQHF
TGTGCCAGCAGTTTGGGGGTTAGCAATCAGCCCCAGCATTTT
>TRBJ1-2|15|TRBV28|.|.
CASSLFQDGLNGYTF
TGTGCCAGCAGTTTATTCCAGGACGGCCTCAATGGCTACACCTTC
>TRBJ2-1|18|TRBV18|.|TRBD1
CASSPLRGQGTGDNEQFF
TGTGCCAGCTCACCTTTGCGTGGTCAGGGGACAGGGGACAATGAGCAGTTCTTC
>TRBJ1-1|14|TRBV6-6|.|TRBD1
CASTGETGATEAFF
TGTGCCAGCACGGGGGAAACAGGGGCGACTGAAGCTTTCTTT
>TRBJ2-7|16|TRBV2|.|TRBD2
CASSQGTSGFSYEQYF
TGTGCCAGCAGTCAAGGGACTAGCGGGTTCTCCTACGAGCAGTACTTC
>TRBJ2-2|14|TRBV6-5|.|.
CASSYLGATGELFF
TGTGCCAGCAGTTATCTGGGGGCCACCGGGGAGCTGTTTTTT
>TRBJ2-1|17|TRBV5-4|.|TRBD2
CASSSTSAGGSYNEQFF
TGTGCCAGCAGCTCGACGTCGGCGGGAGGTTCCTACAATGAGCAGTTCTTC
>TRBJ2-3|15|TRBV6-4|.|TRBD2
CASSEGTSGTDTQYF
TGTGCCAGCAGTGAGGGGACTAGCGGGACAGATACGCAGTATTTT
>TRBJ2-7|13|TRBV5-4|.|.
CASTQDDTYEQYF
TGTGCCAGCACCCAAGATGACACCTACGAGCAGTACTTC
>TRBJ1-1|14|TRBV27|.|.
CASSPGLAGTEAFF
TGTGCCAGCAGTCCCGGGTTGGCTGGGACTGAAGCTTTCTTT
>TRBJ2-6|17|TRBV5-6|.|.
CASSLNFRGAGANVLTF
TGTGCCAGCAGCCTTAATTTCAGGGGTGCTGGGGCCAACGTCCTGACTTTC
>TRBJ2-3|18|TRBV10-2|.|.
CASSLSRWGGSITDTQYF
TGCGCCAGTAGTCTTTCTCGTTGGGGGGGCTCTATCACAGATACGCAGTATTTT
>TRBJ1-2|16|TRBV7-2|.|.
CASSPPARDSNYGYTF
TGTGCCAGCAGCCCCCCGGCGCGGGACTCTAACTATGGCTACACCTTC
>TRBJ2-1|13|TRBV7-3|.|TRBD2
CASSPWTSGLQFF
TGTGCCAGCAGCCCCTGGACTAGCGGGTTACAGTTCTTC
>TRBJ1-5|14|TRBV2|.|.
CASSGLQGDQPQHF
TGTGCCAGCAGTGGGTTACAGGGAGACCAGCCCCAGCATTTT
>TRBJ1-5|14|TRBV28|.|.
CASSLPGSHQPQHF
TGTGCCAGCAGTTTGCCAGGGAGTCATCAGCCCCAGCATTTT